What follows is one TCR beta chain and its context. This entry is derived from a study of early T cells in non-severe SARS-CoV-2 infection. Tagging with unique molecular identifiers was applied to individual cDNA molecules. TCRdb processed the 5' RACE reads anew with MiXCR; each CDR3 protein has one entry. Among approximately 69,000 distinct CDR3 sequences listed, roughly 10% were seen once. Trimming removed 3 bases from V and 3 bases from J; junction bases left unmatched: 10. Germline loops: CDR1 LGHNA, CDR2 YSLEER. CDR3 length: 18 amino acids. The TCR was taken from an adult who was a healthcare worker with PCR-confirmed SARS-CoV-2 infection or an uninfected control (not recorded which). V is TRBV4-3 and J is TRBJ1-3; 11 nucleotides line up with TRBD1. Source material: whole blood. The CDR3, as DNA: TGCGCCAGCAGCCACCCCGCCGGACAGGGGGCATTTGGAAACACCATATATTTT. It codes for CASSHPAGQGAFGNTIYF.